This T cell receptor beta chain was observed in a study of blood T cells in healthy people across ages. Healthy Caucasian individuals from Russia aged roughly 6 to 90 served as donors. CDR3 length: 13 residues. Germline V gene lookup returns CDR1 MGHDK and CDR2 SYGVNS. V lost 7 bases to trimming and J lost 1 base, with 11 bases between them. Then a second PCR, running about 7 to 11 cycles, was carried out with a sample-barcoded 5' primer and a J-beta primer mix. TCRdb re-analysed the 5' RACE reads in MiXCR, keeping a single row per CDR3 protein. There are 920,000 or so distinct CDR3 sequences in the sample; 35% to 50% occur only once, and approximately 19% lies in the top ten.

This clonotype originated in a woman aged 55-69 years in good health. Material for sequencing was blood. The V and J genes are TRBV25-1 and TRBJ2-7, with D possibly matching TRBD2 (7 bases). In DNA, the CDR3 is TGTGCCAGCAAAAGGGGGGGGTCCTACGAGCAGTACTTC. This translates into CASKRGGSYEQYF.